The 23 T cell receptor beta chains below come from one sample, sequenced in a study of T cell repertoires in cytomegalovirus infection. Antigen specificity for these receptors is unknown. TCRdb recomputed calls from the reads with MiXCR, one row per CDR3 protein. The sample has tens of thousands of distinct CDR3 sequences; about 20% are singletons. Here the sequenced sample was CD8+ T cells from cultured PBMCs, taken from culture after CMV antigen stimulation. These receptors were taken from a human donor in good health (CMV status not recorded). Some clones in this sample may be carry-over from other donors' samples.

This chain connects TRBV4-1 to TRBJ2-7, with TRBD2 matching 10 bases. The J segment lost 1 base and the V segment lost 4 bases, leaving 1 base of the junction unmatched. CDR1 is MGHRA and CDR2 is YSYEKL in the germline V gene. The CDR3 runs 14 residues. The CDR3 reads CASSLLAGSYEQYF. The CDR3 DNA is TGCGCCAGCAGCCTACTAGCGGGGTCCTACGAGCAGTACTTC.

This clonotype turned up a few times. This chain joins TRBV4-1 and TRBJ1-1; D ambiguous. The V and J ends lost 0 bases and 1 base respectively, with 6 bases between them. CDR1 is MGHRA and CDR2 is YSYEKL in the germline V gene. The CDR3 totals 14 residues. The DNA of the CDR3 is TGCGCCAGCAGCCAAGATCTGGGGAACACTGAAGCTTTCTTT. It is translated as CASSQDLGNTEAFF.

The chain employs TRBV7-2 and TRBJ2-3; D is unclear. Germline V gene lookup returns CDR1 SGHTA and CDR2 FQGNSA. V was cut by 4 bases and J by 6 bases, with 11 bases left in between. CDR3 size: 13 residues. CDR3: CASSSSLTDTQYF. DNA of the CDR3: TGTGCCAGCAGCTCCTCCTTAACGGATACGCAGTATTTT.

The rearrangement links TRBV7-2 to TRBJ2-1; TRBD1 matches at 9 bases. CDR1 and CDR2 (germline): SGHTA, FQGNSA. The J segment lost 3 bases and the V segment lost 4 bases, leaving 4 bases of the junction unmatched. The CDR3 is 15 amino acids. The CDR3 loop is CASSSSGQGYNEQFF. The CDR3 nucleotides read TGTGCCAGCAGCTCCTCGGGACAGGGCTACAATGAGCAGTTCTTC.

The sample holds a few counts of this clonotype. The chain joins TRBV7-9 to TRBJ1-3; no clear D. The V gene lost 7 bases and the J gene lost 4 bases, with 17 bases spanning the gap. From germline, CDR1 is SEHNR and CDR2 FQNEAQ (reference sequence). This CDR3 has 15 amino acids. The CDR3 region has the DNA TGTGCCAGCATCCCGGGCCCCAGACCGGGAAACACCATATATTTT. This gives the protein CASIPGPRPGNTIYF.

The chain employs TRBV7-6 and TRBJ2-7, with TRBD2 matching 10 bases. The germline CDR1 and CDR2 sequences are SGHVS and FNYEAQ. V lost 6 bases to trimming and J lost 4 bases; unmatched junction nucleotides: 9. The CDR3 has 15 residues. The CDR3 nucleotides read TGTGCCAGCAGTCCAGATACTAGCGGGGTTTACGAGCAGTACTTC. It specifies CASSPDTSGVYEQYF.

V and J are TRBV7-2 and TRBJ2-7; D may be TRBD1 (6 bases). The ends were cut back, 8 bases at V and 4 bases at J, with 15 bases in the middle. The CDR3 contains 13 residues. CDR1 SGHTA and CDR2 FQGNSA come from the germline V gene. The CDR3 here is CASAPGQTYEQYF. The CDR3 DNA sequence: TGTGCCAGCGCCCCAGGACAGACTTACGAGCAGTACTTC. Variable domain in full (rest from reference TRBV7-2 and TRBJ2-7): GAGVSQSPSNKVTEKGKDVELRCDPISGHTALYWYRQSLGQGLEFLIYFQGNSAPDKSGLPSDRFSAERTGGSVSTLTIQRTQQEDSAVYLCASAPGQTYEQYFGPGTRLTVT.

The gene calls are TRBV6-1 and TRBJ1-5, with D tentatively TRBD1 (6 bases). This CDR3 spans 15 amino acids. V lost 3 bases and J 4 bases, leaving 13 bases between the germline ends. Germline V gives CDR1 MNHNS, CDR2 SASEGT. The CDR3 sequence: CASSDQTGSNQPQHF. CDR3 DNA sequence: TGTGCCAGCAGTGATCAAACAGGGTCGAATCAGCCCCAGCATTTT.

In its sample, this clonotype was seen once. One junction end does not reproduce the germline sequence, and a read error may be involved. The chain couples TRBV6-5 to TRBJ1-5; D remains ambiguous. Germline CDR1 and CDR2: MNHEY and SVGAGI. This CDR3 is built from 15 residues. This CDR3 reads CDSSPTGFNNQPQHF. Written as DNA, the CDR3 is TGTGACAGCAGCCCCACGGGATTCAACAATCAGCCCCAGCATTTT.

This clonotype was observed a handful of times. The rearrangement links TRBV7-9 to TRBJ1-1; D is undetermined. The CDR3 is 12 amino acids. Looked up from germline, CDR1 is SEHNR and CDR2 is FQNEAQ (reference sequence). Trimming left V 1 base short and J 7 bases short, with 7 bases between. The CDR3 nucleotides read TGTGCCAGCAGCTTAGGAGGGATTGAAGCTTTCTTT. Its translation is CASSLGGIEAFF.

The chain has TRBV6-2 or TRBV6-3 and TRBJ1-5; D gene unclear. V was clipped by 2 bases and J by 5 bases, with 10 bases between them. Germline values: CDR1 MNHEY, CDR2 SVGEGT. The CDR3 covers 14 residues. The CDR3 nucleotides read TGTGCCAGCAGTTACAATAACCGTGATCAGCCCCAGCATTTT. Amino acid sequence: CASSYNNRDQPQHF.

This clonotype was detected only a few times. This chain links TRBV7-2 with TRBJ1-2, with TRBD1 as a possible D gene (6 bases). Trimming stripped 1 base from V and 8 bases from J, with 14 bases between. Per the germline V gene, CDR1 is SGHTA and CDR2 is FQGNSA. CDR3 length: 14 amino acids. In DNA form, the CDR3 reads TGTGCCAGCAGCTTAGTAACGGGGGGGCGCGGCTACACCTTC. This codes for CASSLVTGGRGYTF.

This clonotype was observed a few times. V is TRBV5-1 and J is TRBJ1-2, with D possibly being TRBD1 (5 bases). The CDR3 is made up of 15 amino acids. Trimming took 2 bases from V and 5 from J, leaving 16 bases between them. Germline-derived CDR1 and CDR2 are SGHRS and YFSETQ. The DNA of the CDR3 is TGCGCCAGCAGCTTATGGGGGTCCGATGGGTATGGCTACACCTTC. Protein: CASSLWGSDGYGYTF.

There are a few counts of this clonotype. The V and J genes are TRBV12-3 or TRBV12-4 and TRBJ2-3, with D possibly TRBD2 on 6 matching bases. Trimming shortened V by 5 bases and J by 0 bases, and 12 bases separated the two germline ends. The CDR3 has 15 amino acids. The CDR3 is CASSGLLTSTDTQYF. The CDR3 DNA reads TGTGCCAGCAGTGGACTATTGACCAGCACAGATACGCAGTATTTT.

V usage is TRBV30 and J usage is TRBJ1-5; no definite D call. Between the trimmed V and J ends, which lost 0 bases and 4 bases, there was a span of 10 bases. The CDR3 is made up of 14 amino acids. The V gene's germline CDR1 is GTSNPN and CDR2 SVGIG (reference sequence). The chain's CDR3 is CAWSVPGLNQPQHF. The CDR3 nucleotides read TGTGCCTGGAGTGTACCCGGTCTAAATCAGCCCCAGCATTTT.

The chain is built from TRBV28 and TRBJ2-5; 7 positions match TRBD2. The germline CDR1 and CDR2 sequences are MDHEN and SYDVKM. The ends lost 5 bases at V and 5 bases at J; junction bases unmatched: 2. The CDR3 covers 12 residues. CDR3 loop: CASSGGGETQYF. The CDR3 DNA sequence: TGTGCCAGCAGTGGGGGAGGGGAGACCCAGTACTTC.

This clonotype occurred a few times. V and J are TRBV27 and TRBJ1-5; TRBD1 matches 10 bases. The V gene end was trimmed by 5 bases and the J gene end by 2 bases; junction bases not matched to a gene: 3. Germline-derived CDR1 and CDR2 are MNHEY and SMNVEV (reference sequence). There are 15 residues in the CDR3. This CDR3 reads CASSEGTGGNQPQHF. The DNA for the CDR3 is TGTGCCAGCAGTGAGGGGACAGGGGGCAATCAGCCCCAGCATTTT.

In this sample, this clonotype turned up a few times. CDR3 sequence reads: CASSFIGDEQYF. The CDR3 bases are TGTGCCAGCAGTTTTATAGGGGACGAGCAGTACTTC. This rearrangement joins TRBV12-3 or TRBV12-4 to TRBJ2-7; D is possibly TRBD1 (5 bases). The germline V and J ends were trimmed by 3 bases and 5 bases, with 8 bases remaining between them. There are 12 residues in the CDR3.

The rearrangement uses TRBV27 and TRBJ1-3; D remains ambiguous. V was cut by 7 bases and J by 0 bases, with 1 base left in between. The CDR3 totals 11 residues. Germline V gene lookup returns CDR1 MNHEY and CDR2 SMNVEV (reference sequence). The chain's CDR3 is CASTSGNTIYF. The DNA of the CDR3 is TGTGCCAGCACCTCTGGAAACACCATATATTTT.

The V call is TRBV9, the J call TRBJ1-1; no definite D call. The germline V gene has CDR1 SGDLS and CDR2 YYNGEE. V was clipped by 3 bases and J by 5 bases, with 5 bases between them. The CDR3 is made up of 11 amino acids. Written as DNA, the CDR3 is TGTGCCAGCAGCGCTGAAACTGAAGCTTTCTTT. Translation: CASSAETEAFF.

This clonotype has just a few counts. Written as DNA, the CDR3 is TGTGCCAGCAGTCCCGACAGGGTCGACTATGGCTACACCTTC. It yields the protein CASSPDRVDYGYTF. The J gene is TRBJ1-2, the V gene TRBV12-3 or TRBV12-4; 7 bases match TRBD1. This CDR3 has 14 amino acids. Trimming took 5 bases from V and 3 from J; bases not matched to a gene: 6.

In this sample, this clonotype turned up once. The chain links TRBV4-1 to TRBJ2-1; 7 bases fit TRBD1. After removal of 4 bases from V and 5 bases from J, the junction contained 8 bases not matched to a gene. The CDR3 totals 15 residues. The germline V gene has CDR1 MGHRA and CDR2 YSYEKL. CDR3 in amino acids: CASSPLTGWDNEQFF. As DNA, the CDR3 is TGCGCCAGCAGCCCGCTGACAGGGTGGGACAATGAGCAGTTCTTC.

J is TRBJ2-4 and V is TRBV7-2; perhaps TRBD1 as D (6 bases). The CDR3 totals 13 residues. Germline V gene data show CDR1 as SGHTA and CDR2 as FQGNSA. The V and J ends lost 5 bases and 6 bases respectively, with 11 bases between them. The CDR3 protein is CASSGRGANIQYF. DNA of the CDR3: TGTGCCAGCAGCGGCAGGGGTGCAAACATTCAGTACTTC.